This T cell receptor (beta chain) was captured in a study of shared clonotypes between healthy human individuals. Whole-study context: Ranging from 18 to 49 in age, donors were a couple of women and three men.

To note about this clone: What it binds is unknown.

Libraries were prepared by immunoSEQ multiplex PCR; TCRdb keeps only in-frame clonotypes and omits some of them. The data contain approximately 2.3 million clones, 85% to 95% of them singletons. Study-wide results and caveats: Memory subsets generally showed smaller estimated richness than naive subsets did.

The source is a man aged 18 to 30 in good health. Some clones in this sample may be carry-over from other donors' samples. The material sequenced was naive CD4+ T cells from PBMCs. Subset: CD45RA+ positively selected.

The CDR3 loop reads CASSETHPTDEQYF. The CDR3 bases are TGTGCCAGCAGCGAAACTCACCCGACCGACGAGCAGTACTTC. This rearrangement joins TRBV9 to TRBJ2-7; D uncertain. The ends were cut back, 3 bases at V and 5 bases at J, with 15 bases in the middle. The CDR3 contains 14 residues. Looked up from germline, CDR1 is SGDLS and CDR2 is YYNGEE.